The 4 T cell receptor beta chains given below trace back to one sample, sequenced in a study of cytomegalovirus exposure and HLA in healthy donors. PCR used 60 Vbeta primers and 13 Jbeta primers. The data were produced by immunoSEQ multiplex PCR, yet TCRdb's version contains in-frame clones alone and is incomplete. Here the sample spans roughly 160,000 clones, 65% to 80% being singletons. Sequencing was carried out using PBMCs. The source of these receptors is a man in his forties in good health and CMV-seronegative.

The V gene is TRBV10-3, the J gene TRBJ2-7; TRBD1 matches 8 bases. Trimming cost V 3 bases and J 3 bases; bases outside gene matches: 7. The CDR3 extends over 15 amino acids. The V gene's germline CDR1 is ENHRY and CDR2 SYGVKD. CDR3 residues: CAISEGTGADYEQYF. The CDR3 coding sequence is TGTGCCATCAGTGAAGGGACAGGAGCGGACTACGAGCAGTACTTC.

CDR3 nucleotide sequence: TGTGCCAGCAGCCTGTCGGGGACTAGTGGGAGAGAGACCCAGTACTTC. Translation: CASSLSGTSGRETQYF. The rearrangement links TRBV28 to TRBJ2-5; TRBD2 agrees at 8 bases. Germline loops: CDR1 MDHEN, CDR2 SYDVKM. With 6 bases clipped from V and 4 bases from J, the junction kept 13 bases outside the gene matches. The CDR3 length is 16 residues.

The CDR3 spells CASSSRDTQYF. The CDR3 DNA is TGTGCCAGCAGTTCACGGGATACGCAGTATTTT. The gene calls are TRBV27 and TRBJ2-3; no definite D call. Germline-derived CDR1 and CDR2 are MNHEY and SMNVEV (reference sequence). CDR3 length: 11 residues. V was shortened by 4 bases and J by 6 bases, with 5 bases between the two germline ends.

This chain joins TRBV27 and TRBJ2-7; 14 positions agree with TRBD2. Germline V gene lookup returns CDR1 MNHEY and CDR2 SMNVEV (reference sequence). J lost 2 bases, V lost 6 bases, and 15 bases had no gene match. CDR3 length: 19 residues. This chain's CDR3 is CASRNTGTSGRRPTYEQYF. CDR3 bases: TGTGCCAGCAGGAATACCGGGACTAGCGGGAGACGCCCTACCTACGAGCAGTACTTC.